This T cell receptor beta chain appears in the sequencing data of a study of blood T cell repertoires in COVID-19. As for the study in general: Collection of acute and convalescent COVID-19 samples took place in the United States, Italy and Spain.

As processed by the authors: Estimates of nucleated cell counts were drawn from the amplification of reference gene primers. The assay was immunoSEQ multiplex PCR, and TCRdb's table has in-frame clones only and misses some. That table gives V, J and clone size, and the DNA gave D and trimming. The sample includes about 330,000 clones, over 70% seen only once; the top ten take over 4.5%. This CDR3 spans 14 amino acids. CDR1 and CDR2 from the germline V gene are LNHNV and YYDKDF (reference sequence). Between the trimmed V and J ends, which lost 3 bases and 4 bases, there was a span of 9 bases. Participant ages covered roughly 18 to 89 years across 25 or so US areas.

The TCR was taken from a man between 25 and 39 years old who had recovered from COVID-19. The chain employs TRBV15 and TRBJ1-4; weak D call: TRBD1 (5 bases). The material sequenced was PBMCs or T cells enriched from blood (not recorded which). CDR3 DNA sequence: TGTGCCACCAGCAGGGGGGGGTTTAATGAAAAACTGTTTTTT. Encoded protein: CATSRGGFNEKLFF.